This TCR beta chain was sequenced during a study of blood T cell repertoires in COVID-19. At the level of the study: Samples came from the United States, Italy and Spain, spanning acute and convalescent COVID-19.

J lost 5 bases, V lost 4 bases, and 13 bases had no gene match. The CDR3 length is 17 residues. Germline loops: CDR1 MNHEY, CDR2 SMNVEV (reference sequence). Generated by immunoSEQ multiplex PCR, the TCRdb table keeps only in-frame clones and is missing some. The data hold roughly 220,000 clones, with about 88% observed a single time. The clonotype was recovered from a woman between 50 and 59 years old with COVID-19, enrolled during active disease. Sample: peripheral blood. The V gene is TRBV27, the J gene TRBJ1-1; the match to TRBD1 covers 10 bases. The CDR3, as DNA: TGTGCCAGCAGTTCCCCGGGACAGGGGCTAAGGGGGACTGAAGCTTTCTTT. Amino acid sequence: CASSSPGQGLRGTEAFF.